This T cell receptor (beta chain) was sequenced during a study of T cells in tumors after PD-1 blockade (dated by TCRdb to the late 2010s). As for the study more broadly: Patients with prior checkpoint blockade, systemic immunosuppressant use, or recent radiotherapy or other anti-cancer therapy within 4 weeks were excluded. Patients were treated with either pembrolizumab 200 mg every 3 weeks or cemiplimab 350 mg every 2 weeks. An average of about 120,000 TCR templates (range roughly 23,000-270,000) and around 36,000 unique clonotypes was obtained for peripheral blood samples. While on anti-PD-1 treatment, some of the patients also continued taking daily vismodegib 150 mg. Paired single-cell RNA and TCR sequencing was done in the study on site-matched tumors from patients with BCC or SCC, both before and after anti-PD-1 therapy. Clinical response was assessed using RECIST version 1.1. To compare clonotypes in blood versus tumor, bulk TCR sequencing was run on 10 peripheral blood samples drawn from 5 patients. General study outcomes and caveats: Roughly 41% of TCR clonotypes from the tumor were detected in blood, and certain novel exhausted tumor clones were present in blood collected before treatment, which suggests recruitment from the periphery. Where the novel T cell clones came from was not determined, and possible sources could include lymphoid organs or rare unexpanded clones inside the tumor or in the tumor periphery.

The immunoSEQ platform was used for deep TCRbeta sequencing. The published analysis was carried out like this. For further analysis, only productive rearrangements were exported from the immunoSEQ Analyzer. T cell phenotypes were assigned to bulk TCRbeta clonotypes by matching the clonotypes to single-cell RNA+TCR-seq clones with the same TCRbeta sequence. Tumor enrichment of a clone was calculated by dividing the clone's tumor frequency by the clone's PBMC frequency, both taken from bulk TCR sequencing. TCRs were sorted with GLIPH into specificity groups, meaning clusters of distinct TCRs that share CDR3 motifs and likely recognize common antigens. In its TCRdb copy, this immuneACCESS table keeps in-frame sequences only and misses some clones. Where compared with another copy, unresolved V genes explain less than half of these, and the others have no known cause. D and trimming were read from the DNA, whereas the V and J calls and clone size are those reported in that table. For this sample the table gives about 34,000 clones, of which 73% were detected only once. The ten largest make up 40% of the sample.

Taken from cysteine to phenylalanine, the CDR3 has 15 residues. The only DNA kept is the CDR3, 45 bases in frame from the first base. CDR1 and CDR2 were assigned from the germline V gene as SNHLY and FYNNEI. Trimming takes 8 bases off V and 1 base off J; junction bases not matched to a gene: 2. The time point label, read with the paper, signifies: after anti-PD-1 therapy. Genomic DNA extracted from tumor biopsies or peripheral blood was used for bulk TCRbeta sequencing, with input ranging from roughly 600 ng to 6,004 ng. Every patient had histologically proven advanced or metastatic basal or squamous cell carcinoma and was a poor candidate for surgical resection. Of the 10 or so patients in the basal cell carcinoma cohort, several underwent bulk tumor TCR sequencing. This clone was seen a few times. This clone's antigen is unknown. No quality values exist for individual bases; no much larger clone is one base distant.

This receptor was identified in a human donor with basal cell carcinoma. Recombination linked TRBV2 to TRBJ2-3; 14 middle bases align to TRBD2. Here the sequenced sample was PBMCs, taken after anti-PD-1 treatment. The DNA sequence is TGTGCCAGCGGGACTAGCGGGAGTGGCACAGATACGCAGTATTTT. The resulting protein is CASGTSGSGTDTQYF. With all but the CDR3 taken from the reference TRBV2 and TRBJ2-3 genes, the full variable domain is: EPEVTQTPSHQVTQMGQEVILRCVPISNHLYFYWYRQILGQKVEFLVSFYNNEISEKSEIFDDQFSVERPDGSNFTLKIRSTKLEDSAMYFCASGTSGSGTDTQYFGPGTRLTVL.